Listed below are T cell receptor beta chains from one sample, sequenced in a study of metastatic and nonmetastatic thyroid tumors. TCRdb recomputed clones from the PCR reads via MiXCR. The data show some 29,000 clones, around 3.5% seen once. Sample: blood. These receptors came from a male donor with papillary thyroid cancer or a benign thyroid nodule (not recorded which). Some clones in this sample may be carry-over from other donors' samples. The CDR3 runs from the conserved cysteine through the conserved F or W. A D gene is named only where the DNA matches it firmly. The size entry is marked missing in some rows and otherwise reads once, few, many or a size class.

TRBJ1-4 | many | TRBD1 | TRBV6-1 | CASSRKGASNEKLFF
TRBJ2-7 | - | TRBD2 | TRBV2 | CASRTGTSDHEQYF
TRBJ2-7 | few | TRBD1 | TRBV20-1 | CSARAGQGTYEQYF
TRBJ2-3 | - | - | TRBV28 | CASSTGSEDTQYF
TRBJ2-7 | few | - | TRBV28 | CASSLITSYEQYF
TRBJ1-5 | - | TRBD1 | TRBV15 | CATSLGDRNHQPQHF
TRBJ2-7 | - | TRBD1 | TRBV19 | CASNRQGMDEQYF
TRBJ2-7 | - | TRBD2 | TRBV27 | CASSFAGGGYEQYF
TRBJ2-7 | few | - | TRBV27 | CASSLRDGSYEQYF
TRBJ2-3 | many | TRBD2 | TRBV12-3/TRBV12-4 | CASSISTSGTKQYF
TRBJ1-6 | many | - | TRBV6-1 | CASSGQAENSPLHF
TRBJ1-1 | many | - | TRBV20-1 | CSARDGGITEAFF
TRBJ1-2 | few | - | TRBV25-1 | CAISTGLVYVYTF
TRBJ2-2 | few | - | TRBV24-1 | CATSDFTGTNTGELFF
TRBJ1-5 | many | TRBD1 | TRBV5-6 | CASSKGAGPNQPQHF
TRBJ2-7 | medium-sized | TRBD1 | TRBV28 | CASSRDRGIHEQYF
TRBJ2-5 | many | - | TRBV4-3 | CASSQDLGGIGETQYF
TRBJ1-4 | - | TRBD1 | TRBV5-6 | CASSLPRGSNEKLFF
TRBJ2-1 | many | - | TRBV4-3 | CASSQVARGSSYNEQFF
TRBJ1-5 | few | - | TRBV15 | CATSRDPGGDQPQHF
TRBJ2-7 | many | - | TRBV20-1 | CSARPSRLSSYEQYF